Listed below are T cell receptor beta chains from one sample, sequenced in a study of cytomegalovirus exposure and HLA in healthy donors. The repertoire was sequenced with immunoSEQ multiplex PCR; TCRdb's copy has only in-frame clones and lacks some. The table records some 90,000 clones, around 76% of them present only once. The sequenced material came from PBMCs. These TCRs come from a man aged 25-45 years in good health and CMV-seronegative. The CDR3 runs from the conserved cysteine through the conserved F or W. Fields, in order: D gene, V gene, J gene, clone size, CDR3 protein, CDR3 DNA. The D gene is left open where the match is weak. The size of a clone is reported for some rows only, either as once, few or many, or as a class for expanded clones.

D gene: TRBD1; V gene: TRBV5-4; J gene: TRBJ1-4; clone size: NA; CDR3 protein: CASSVTGTGVATNEKLFF; CDR3 DNA: TGTGCCAGCAGCGTGACCGGGACAGGGGTCGCGACTAATGAAAAACTGTTTTTT
D gene: TRBD1; V gene: TRBV5-5; J gene: TRBJ1-1; clone size: NA; CDR3 protein: CASTRPGQGTIFF; CDR3 DNA: TGTGCCAGCACACGCCCAGGACAGGGCACCATTTTCTTT
D gene: NA; V gene: TRBV19; J gene: TRBJ2-7; clone size: NA; CDR3 protein: CASSIGYEQYF; CDR3 DNA: TGTGCCAGTAGTATCGGCTACGAGCAGTACTTC
D gene: TRBD1; V gene: TRBV13; J gene: TRBJ2-1; clone size: NA; CDR3 protein: CASSDRVNFETYNEQFF; CDR3 DNA: TGTGCCAGCAGCGACAGGGTAAACTTCGAGACCTACAATGAGCAGTTCTTC
D gene: NA; V gene: TRBV10-3; J gene: TRBJ1-5; clone size: few; CDR3 protein: CAISETRHPQPQHF; CDR3 DNA: TGTGCCATCAGTGAAACCCGACACCCTCAGCCCCAGCATTTT
D gene: TRBD2; V gene: TRBV7-6; J gene: TRBJ2-3; clone size: NA; CDR3 protein: CASSRTWGGADTQYF; CDR3 DNA: TGTGCCAGCAGTCGAACTTGGGGGGGGGCAGATACGCAGTATTTT
D gene: NA; V gene: TRBV4-3; J gene: TRBJ1-3; clone size: NA; CDR3 protein: CASSRGGTIYF; CDR3 DNA: TGCGCCAGCAGCAGGGGGGGCACCATATATTTT
D gene: TRBD1; V gene: TRBV2; J gene: TRBJ1-5; clone size: NA; CDR3 protein: CASSPKGQGWQPQHF; CDR3 DNA: TGTGCCAGCAGTCCAAAGGGACAGGGGTGGCAGCCCCAGCATTTT
D gene: TRBD1; V gene: TRBV5-1; J gene: TRBJ1-2; clone size: NA; CDR3 protein: CASSEDRERGYTF; CDR3 DNA: TGCGCCAGCAGCGAGGACAGGGAACGTGGCTACACCTTC
D gene: TRBD1; V gene: TRBV10-3; J gene: TRBJ1-1; clone size: few; CDR3 protein: CAINSGGANTEAFF; CDR3 DNA: TGTGCCATCAATTCAGGGGGAGCGAACACTGAAGCTTTCTTT
D gene: TRBD1; V gene: TRBV5-1; J gene: TRBJ2-3; clone size: NA; CDR3 protein: CASTGTVRPDTQYF; CDR3 DNA: TGCGCCAGCACCGGGACAGTAAGACCAGATACGCAGTATTTT
D gene: NA; V gene: TRBV10-3; J gene: TRBJ2-5; clone size: NA; CDR3 protein: CAISESEETQYF; CDR3 DNA: TGTGCCATCAGTGAGTCCGAAGAGACCCAGTACTTC
D gene: NA; V gene: TRBV18; J gene: TRBJ2-5; clone size: NA; CDR3 protein: CASSLGVFGTQYF; CDR3 DNA: TGTGCCAGCTCATTAGGAGTTTTTGGGACCCAGTACTTC